This T cell receptor (beta chain) was retrieved from a study of blood T cell repertoires in COVID-19 (TCRdb year 2020). The study in broad terms: Samples covering the acute and convalescent phases of COVID-19 were provided by collaborators in the United States, Italy and Spain. The repertoires were released in a freely available public database intended as a resource for research on the immune response to SARS-CoV-2. The prospective study material was composed of cDNA or gDNA derived from T cells, B-cell-depleted T cells, or PBMCs. Subjects who had been exposed to COVID-19, were actively infected with it, or had recovered from it provided the deeply sampled blood TCRbeta repertoires that made up the dataset. Samples were obtained from the ongoing ImmuneRACE study (first 160 participants) and from some 1,300 subjects provided by 6 global collaborators. Where available, HLA class I and class II types were taken from metadata supplied by the sample provider and were not determined by assay-based typing. The sample metadata nearly always contained a de-identified subject ID, COVID-19 status, age in years and sex.

TCRbeta CDR3 regions were amplified from genomic DNA by means of the immunoSEQ Assay, a bias-controlled multiplex PCR. The paper's data handling went like this. The number of nucleated cells in each sample was estimated by amplification of reference gene primers within the assay. Sequence reads were collapsed and filtered to measure the absolute abundance of every unique TCRbeta CDR3 rearrangement. Productive Simpson clonality was computed per sample as the square root of Simpson's diversity index over productive rearrangements. TCRdb limited this immuneACCESS table to in-frame rearrangements with V and J called. A share of clones is missing; checked studies link under half to unresolved V genes, and the rest is unexplained. V, J and clone size are taken as reported in that table, and D and trimming were inferred from the DNA itself. The sample profile shows under 75,000 clones; roughly three quarters of them were found once. 15% to 17% of the sample comes from the top ten.

The CDR3 numbers 15 residues from cysteine through phenylalanine. Only CDR3 DNA is held: 45 bases, read in frame from base 1. A word on this clone: Its recognized antigen is unknown. Within one base of it there is no much larger clone, and no base qualities were kept.

What the work shows at the level of the full study, not this receptor alone: The amount of clinical and demographic metadata varied by source and participant and was provided uncurated.

Each collaborating institution followed its own protocols to collect whole blood in K2EDTA tubes. For TCRbeta analysis, collaborators shipped samples as frozen whole blood, isolated PBMCs, or DNA extracted from either of those sample types. Recombination joined TRBV12-2 with TRBJ1-1. TRBV12-2 is a pseudogene segment. The receptor was derived from an elderly man with acute or convalescent COVID-19. Sequencing used peripheral blood. The CDR3 has the sequence CASRLDRRRGTEAFF. The DNA sequence reads TGTGCAAGTCGCTTAGATCGCCGGCGGGGGACTGAAGCTTTCTTT.